This TCR beta chain originates from a study of CD8 T cells in Susac syndrome. Findings and caveats of the study: The study conceded that its TCR sequencing and HLA analysis involved relatively few individuals.

The study sequenced TCR beta in blood CD8+ and CD4+ T cells. A word on this clonotype: Its antigen remains unknown.

Random hexamers served to reverse transcribe about 0.45 to 1 ug RNA. Amplification of TCR beta CDR3 by immunoSEQ multiplex PCR spanned 54 Vbeta and 13 Jbeta. TCRdb analysed the immunoSEQ multiplex PCR reads with MiXCR anew, one entry per CDR3 protein. The sample shows a few hundred thousand distinct CDR3 sequences, about 85% of them seen only once. Germline CDR1 SGHTA, CDR2 FQGNSA. Between the trimmed V and J ends, which lost 1 base and 2 bases, there was a span of 8 bases. The CDR3 is made up of 15 amino acids. Sequencing used CD8+ T cells from PBMCs. This clonotype was sampled from a human donor with multiple sclerosis. This rearrangement joins TRBV7-2 to TRBJ1-4; D gene ambiguous. The CDR3 here is CASSLDRWTNEKLFF. The CDR3, as DNA: TGTGCCAGCAGCTTAGACCGATGGACTAATGAAAAACTGTTTTTT.